This T cell receptor (beta chain) was profiled in a study of CD8 T cells in Susac syndrome. Overall study results and limits: The study conceded that its TCR sequencing and HLA analysis involved relatively few individuals.

Remarks on this clonotype: What it recognizes is unknown.

There are 13 residues in the CDR3. Trimming removed 5 bases from V and 2 bases from J, with 9 bases in between. Sequencing targeted TCR beta in blood CD8+ and CD4+ T cells. Age- and sex-matched healthy donors served as the control group. Negative magnetic isolation gave CD8+ and CD4+ cells; FACS enriched CD8+ TEMRA. cDNA came from approximately 0.5 to 1 ug RNA primed by random hexamers. TCRdb redid the calling of the immunoSEQ multiplex PCR reads with MiXCR, one entry per CDR3 protein. The table records approximately 110,000 distinct CDR3 sequences, around 94% of them present only once. The specimen sequenced was CD4+ T cells from PBMCs. The clonotype was recovered from a human donor in good health. This sequence joins TRBV12-3 or TRBV12-4 and TRBJ2-5, with unresolved D. CDR3 amino acids: CASSRSGQETQYF. Written as DNA, the CDR3 is TGTGCCAGCAGTAGGTCCGGGCAAGAGACCCAGTACTTC.